These T cell receptor beta chains were read from a single sample in a study of cytomegalovirus exposure and HLA in healthy donors. Sequenced by immunoSEQ multiplex PCR; TCRdb stores in-frame clones only, minus some. The table shows 100,000 to 150,000 clones, with 74% occurring only once. Sequenced sample: PBMCs. Every receptor here comes from a male donor in good health and CMV-seronegative. Both conserved end residues are part of each CDR3.

TRBV2	TRBJ2-7	CASKGEIVYEQYF
TRBV19	TRBJ2-7	CASSTNGGSYEQYF
TRBV29-1	TRBJ1-5	CSVADWNSNQPQHF
TRBV29-1	TRBJ2-7	CSVELSDPGTASYEQYF
TRBV7-2	TRBJ1-1	CASSADRAMNTEAFF
TRBV18	TRBJ2-5	CASSPQVATKQETQYF
TRBV28	TRBJ1-1	CASSLGGGTNTEAFF
TRBV7-9	TRBJ2-7	CASSHNGRGDEQYF
TRBV11-1	TRBJ2-3	CASSSRTGLVTQYF
TRBV11-2	TRBJ1-2	CASRLFGQGARYGYTF
TRBV5-4	TRBJ2-3	CASSLEAGDTQYF
TRBV5-1	TRBJ2-1	CASNPGQSYNEQFF
TRBV6-1	TRBJ2-5	CASSDLIGAQQETQYF
TRBV28	TRBJ2-5	CASSFLGTSRETQYF
TRBV5-4	TRBJ1-2	CASRPRTGANYGYTF
TRBV19	TRBJ2-7	CASSPGAPYEQYF
TRBV2	TRBJ1-2	CASSDSIRDSRGYTF
TRBV18	TRBJ2-7	CASSQIRQGDTNKQYF
TRBV5-4	TRBJ1-2	CASSLGGRGRGGYTF
TRBV7-9	TRBJ2-2	CASSLPGNTGELFF
TRBV19	TRBJ2-7	CASSAGLSYEQYF
TRBV4-3	TRBJ2-5	CASSQGLAPSTQYF
TRBV19	TRBJ2-3	CASSIDLTGADTQYF
TRBV7-9	TRBJ1-2	CASSFLRDSRNYGYTF
TRBV7-8	TRBJ1-2	CASSLKTGGEVGYTF
TRBV28	TRBJ2-3	CASSLPGGTDTQYF
TRBV28	TRBJ2-4	CASTEGLAGTKNIQYF
TRBV5-4	TRBJ2-7	CASSLGRGSYEQYF
TRBV18	TRBJ2-5	CASSPQQGETQYF
TRBV6-1	TRBJ2-2	CATRSGTGGTGELFF
TRBV6-6	TRBJ2-7	CASSQGGYEQYF
TRBV9	TRBJ2-3	CASSVGASGRQYF
TRBV4-3	TRBJ1-1	CASSQEWGAGEYTEAFF
TRBV28	TRBJ2-7	CASSSTQGTGGVYEQYF
TRBV18	TRBJ1-5	CASSTGTDSNQPQHF
TRBV29-1	TRBJ1-1	CSSSKNTEAFF
TRBV11-2	TRBJ2-7	CASSLEQGPSYEQYF
TRBV9	TRBJ2-7	CASSVGTGSSYEQYF
TRBV6-5	TRBJ1-3	CASIGSSGNTIYF
TRBV28	TRBJ2-1	CASGPAGISYNEQFF